Below are 15 T cell receptor beta chains sequenced from a single sample in a study of blood T cell repertoires in COVID-19. Sequencing was performed with immunoSEQ multiplex PCR; in TCRdb, only in-frame clones are kept and a portion is missing. The table lists about 200,000 clones, about 83% of them singletons. The specimen was peripheral blood. These receptors all stem from a man aged 55 to 70 who had recovered from COVID-19.

In this sample, this clone turned up a few times. This sequence joins TRBV4-1 and TRBJ1-3; TRBD1 matches 7 bases. V gave up 3 bases and J gave up 6 bases; unmatched junction bases: 14. The CDR3 consists of 17 residues. Germline lookup yields CDR1 MGHRA and CDR2 YSYEKL. CDR3 DNA sequence: TGCGCCAGCAGCCACGACTTAGGGGGCAATACGATAAACACCATATATTTT. Translated: CASSHDLGGNTINTIYF.

The J gene is TRBJ1-1, the V gene TRBV24-1; D is unclear. This CDR3 comprises 12 residues. The ends were cut back, 5 bases at V and 6 bases at J, with 9 bases in the middle. CDR1 is KGHDR, CDR2 SFDVKD, per germline. The CDR3 nucleotides are TGTGCCACCAGTGCCACCTACCCTGAAGCTTTCTTT. Translated: CATSATYPEAFF.

V gene TRBV7-2 combines with J gene TRBJ2-5, with TRBD1 matching 9 bases. The CDR3 is 15 residues long. Germline V lookup: CDR1 SGHTA, CDR2 FQGNSA. J was trimmed by 5 bases and V by 3 bases; bases with no gene match: 7. The CDR3, as DNA: TGTGCCAGCAGCTTGGGGACAGGGTATCTGGAGACCCAGTACTTC. Translated, it gives CASSLGTGYLETQYF.

The J gene is TRBJ2-1, the V gene TRBV5-1; TRBD2 agrees at 7 bases. V gave up 3 bases and J gave up 2 bases; unmatched junction bases: 5. The CDR3 covers 15 residues. Germline V gene lookup returns CDR1 SGHRS and CDR2 YFSETQ. CDR3 sequence reads: CASSSTGTTYNEQFF. The CDR3 DNA sequence: TGCGCCAGCAGCTCCACCGGGACTACCTACAATGAGCAGTTCTTC.

The rearrangement uses TRBV10-3 and TRBJ1-1; D is unclear. V lost 2 bases and J lost 3, with 22 bases in between. The CDR3 loop spans 18 amino acids. The V gene's germline CDR1 is ENHRY and CDR2 SYGVKD. CDR3 sequence reads: CAISEGRPGLSSDTEAFF. The CDR3 DNA is TGTGCCATCAGTGAGGGGCGGCCAGGACTATCTTCGGACACTGAAGCTTTCTTT.

This chain connects TRBV2 to TRBJ2-2; tentatively, D is TRBD2 (5 bases). V was trimmed by 7 bases and J by 0 bases, leaving 15 bases between them. Germline V gene data show CDR1 as SNHLY and CDR2 as FYNNEI. CDR3 length: 16 amino acids. CDR3 in DNA: TGTGCCAGCACCCCTCTAGCATTCTCGAACACCGGGGAGCTGTTTTTT. Translated: CASTPLAFSNTGELFF.

The chain couples TRBV18 to TRBJ1-2; weak D call: TRBD1 (5 bases). The CDR3 runs 15 residues. Germline-derived CDR1 and CDR2 are KGHSH and LQKENI. V lost 2 bases to trimming and J lost 4 bases, with 14 bases between them. The CDR3 protein is CASSPGARGGYGYTF. DNA of the CDR3: TGTGCCAGCTCACCAGGGGCGCGTGGCGGCTATGGCTACACCTTC.

The rearrangement joins TRBV7-3 to TRBJ2-6, with a possible D match to TRBD1 (5 bases). In germline, CDR1 is SGHTA, CDR2 FQGTGA. There are 17 residues in the CDR3. Between the trimmed V and J ends, which lost 0 bases and 4 bases, there was a span of 13 bases. CDR3 residues: CASSLTGAGLGANVLTF. CDR3 DNA sequence: TGTGCCAGCAGCTTAACTGGGGCAGGGTTAGGGGCCAACGTCCTGACTTTC.

The chain recombines TRBV6-5 with TRBJ1-1; 7 positions agree with TRBD1. Germline CDR1 is MNHEY and CDR2 is SVGAGI. The V gene end was trimmed by 6 bases and the J gene end by 1 base; junction bases not matched to a gene: 8. This CDR3 is 15 amino acids long. CDR3 nucleotides: TGTGCCAGCAGGGCTAACAGGGGTCAGAACACTGAAGCTTTCTTT. Translating it yields CASRANRGQNTEAFF.

In its sample, this clone was seen a few times. The chain couples TRBV2 to TRBJ1-1, with TRBD1 as a possible D gene (5 bases). This CDR3 is 14 amino acids long. Trimming stripped 8 bases from V and 4 bases from J, with 17 bases between. The germline CDR1 and CDR2 sequences are SNHLY and FYNNEI. CDR3 DNA: TGTGCCAGCGTTCTCCAGGGTTCAGCCACTGAAGCTTTCTTT. It encodes CASVLQGSATEAFF.

The genes are TRBV5-1 and TRBJ2-1; D possibly corresponds to TRBD2 (6 bases). V shed 6 bases and J shed 8 bases, with 18 bases lying between them. The CDR3 contains 14 residues. CDR1 and CDR2 (germline): SGHRS, YFSETQ. The CDR3 DNA sequence: TGCGCCAGCATGCCCCGTGCGGGGTTAGATGAGCAGTTCTTC. As protein: CASMPRAGLDEQFF.

The rearrangement uses TRBV9 and TRBJ2-2; 8 bases align to TRBD2. The CDR3 extends over 16 amino acids. Per germline, CDR1 SGDLS and CDR2 YYNGEE. J lost 7 bases, V lost 6 bases, and 14 bases had no gene match. As DNA, the CDR3 is TGTGCCAGCACGTGGGGCCAGCGGGAGATGGACGGGGAGCTGTTTTTT. This translates into CASTWGQREMDGELFF.

V and J are TRBV10-3 and TRBJ2-5; 12 positions agree with TRBD1. Germline V gives CDR1 ENHRY, CDR2 SYGVKD. This CDR3 spans 16 amino acids. The junction had 6 bases not matched to a gene; V was cut back by 2 bases and J by 5 bases. CDR3 in DNA: TGTGCCATCAGTGAGCCGGGACAGGGGGCGATCGAGACCCAGTACTTC. Encoded protein: CAISEPGQGAIETQYF.

This chain connects TRBV3-1 (or the pseudogene TRBV3-2) to TRBJ2-1, with TRBD2 matching over 8 bases. Germline V gene data show CDR1 as LGHDT and CDR2 as YNNKEL (reference sequence). V lost 6 bases, J lost 5 bases, and 15 bases stayed unmatched. This CDR3 contains 17 residues. CDR3 sequence (DNA): TGTGCCAGCAGTATAACTCCGGGACTAGAACCAAACAATGAGCAGTTCTTC. The encoded protein is CASSITPGLEPNNEQFF.

This clone was counted a single time. The genes are TRBV5-1 and TRBJ2-7, with 9 bases lining up with TRBD1. CDR1 is SGHRS and CDR2 is YFSETQ in the germline V gene. After removal of 4 bases from V and 0 bases from J, the junction contained 8 bases not matched to a gene. The CDR3 spans 16 residues. The CDR3 nucleotides are TGCGCCAGCAGCACCGGACAGGGGAGGAACTCCTACGAGCAGTACTTC. Amino acid sequence: CASSTGQGRNSYEQYF. The whole variable domain, remainder taken from reference TRBV5-1 and TRBJ2-7, is KAGVTQTPRYLIKTRGQQVTLSCSPISGHRSVSWYQQTPGQGLQFLFEYFSETQRNKGNFPGRFSGRQFSNSRSEMNVSTLELGDSALYLCASSTGQGRNSYEQYFGPGTRLTVT.